The T cell receptor (beta chain) described here comes from a study of chemoradiotherapy in HPV16-positive cancers. Study conclusions and caveats: Only two HPV16-positive patients supplied the functional HPV-specificity definition. Non-HPV-specific T cells did not expand in tumors during treatment, whereas candidate HPV-specific clones and E7-related motifs did.

Profiled with immunoSEQ multiplex PCR; TCRdb holds only in-frame clones, not every one. In the table there are 4,000 to 5,500 clones, roughly 77% of which are singletons. The CDR3 loop spans 16 amino acids. The V end lost 1 base, the J end lost 8 bases, and 19 bases lay between the germline ends. Germline V gene lookup returns CDR1 SGHRS and CDR2 YFSETQ. This clone was found a few times. What it binds is unknown. Sequences were derived from tumor tissue, sampled from a patient who underwent chemoradiotherapy. The chain has TRBV5-1 and TRBJ2-1; D is undetermined. This receptor was taken from a human donor with HPV-associated anogenital cancer. For the CDR3, the DNA is TGCGCCAGCAGCTTGCCAAGGGAAGTCTTTTTCTATGAGCAGTTCTTC. Translating it yields CASSLPREVFFYEQFF. Looking up the rest from reference TRBV5-1 and TRBJ2-1 gives the full variable domain: KAGVTQTPRYLIKTRGQQVTLSCSPISGHRSVSWYQQTPGQGLQFLFEYFSETQRNKGNFPGRFSGRQFSNSRSEMNVSTLELGDSALYLCASSLPREVFFYEQFFGPGTRLTVL.